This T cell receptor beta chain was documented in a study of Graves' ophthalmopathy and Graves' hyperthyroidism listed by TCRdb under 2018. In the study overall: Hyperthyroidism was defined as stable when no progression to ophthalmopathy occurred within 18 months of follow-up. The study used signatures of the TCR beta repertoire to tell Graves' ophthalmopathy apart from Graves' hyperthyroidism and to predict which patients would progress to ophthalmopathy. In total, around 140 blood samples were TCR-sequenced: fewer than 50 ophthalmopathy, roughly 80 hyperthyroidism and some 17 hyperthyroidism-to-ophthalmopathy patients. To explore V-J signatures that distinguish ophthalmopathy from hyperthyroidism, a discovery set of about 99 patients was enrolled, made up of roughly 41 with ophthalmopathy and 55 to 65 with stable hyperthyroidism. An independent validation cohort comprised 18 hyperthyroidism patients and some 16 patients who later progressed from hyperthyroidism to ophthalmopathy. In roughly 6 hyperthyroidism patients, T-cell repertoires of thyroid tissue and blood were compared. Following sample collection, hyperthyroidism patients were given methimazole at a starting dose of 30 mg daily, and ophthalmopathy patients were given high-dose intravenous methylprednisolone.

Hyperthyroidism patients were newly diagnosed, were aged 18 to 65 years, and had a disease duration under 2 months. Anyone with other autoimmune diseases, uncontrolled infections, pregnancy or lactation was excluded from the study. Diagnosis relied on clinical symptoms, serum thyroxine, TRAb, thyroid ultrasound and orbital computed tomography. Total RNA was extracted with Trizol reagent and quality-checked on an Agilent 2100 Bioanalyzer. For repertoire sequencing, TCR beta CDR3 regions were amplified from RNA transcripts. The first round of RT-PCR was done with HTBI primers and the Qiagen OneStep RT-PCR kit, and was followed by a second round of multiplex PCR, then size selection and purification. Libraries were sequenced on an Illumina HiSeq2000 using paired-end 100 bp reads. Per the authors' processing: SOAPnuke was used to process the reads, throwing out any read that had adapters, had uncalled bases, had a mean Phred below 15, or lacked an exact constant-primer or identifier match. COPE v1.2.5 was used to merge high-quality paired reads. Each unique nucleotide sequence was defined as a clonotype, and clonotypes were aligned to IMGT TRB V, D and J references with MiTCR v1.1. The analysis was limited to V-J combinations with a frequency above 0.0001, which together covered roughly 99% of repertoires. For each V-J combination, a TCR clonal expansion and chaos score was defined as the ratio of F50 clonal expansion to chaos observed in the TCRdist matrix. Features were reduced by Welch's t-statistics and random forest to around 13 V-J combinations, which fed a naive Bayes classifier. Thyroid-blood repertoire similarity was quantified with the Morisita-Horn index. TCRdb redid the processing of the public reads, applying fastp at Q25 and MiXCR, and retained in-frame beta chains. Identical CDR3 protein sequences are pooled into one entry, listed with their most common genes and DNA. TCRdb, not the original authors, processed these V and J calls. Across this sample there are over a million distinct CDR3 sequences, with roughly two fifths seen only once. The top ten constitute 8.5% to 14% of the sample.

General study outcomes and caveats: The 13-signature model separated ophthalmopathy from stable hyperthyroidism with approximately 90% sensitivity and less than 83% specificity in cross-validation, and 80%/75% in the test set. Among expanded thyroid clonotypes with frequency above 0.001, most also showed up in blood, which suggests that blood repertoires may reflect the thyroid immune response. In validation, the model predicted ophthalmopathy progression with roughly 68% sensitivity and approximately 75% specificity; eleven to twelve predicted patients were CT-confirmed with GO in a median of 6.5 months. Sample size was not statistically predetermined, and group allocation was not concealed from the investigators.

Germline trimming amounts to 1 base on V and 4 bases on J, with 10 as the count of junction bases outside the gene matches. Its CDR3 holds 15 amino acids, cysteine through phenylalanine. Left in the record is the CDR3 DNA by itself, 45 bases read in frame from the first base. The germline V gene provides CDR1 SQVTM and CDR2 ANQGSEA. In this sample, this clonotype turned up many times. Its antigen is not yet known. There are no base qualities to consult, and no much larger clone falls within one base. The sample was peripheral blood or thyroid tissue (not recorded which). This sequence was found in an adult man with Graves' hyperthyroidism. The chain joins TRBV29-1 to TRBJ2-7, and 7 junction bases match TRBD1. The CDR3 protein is CSVEGPEQGPYEQYF. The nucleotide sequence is TGCAGCGTTGAAGGGCCGGAACAGGGGCCTTACGAGCAGTACTTC.